This T cell receptor beta chain was sequenced during a study of shared clonotypes between healthy human individuals. Study information: Each donor's CD4 naive and CD4 memory cells filled three plates apiece, CD8 naive two, and CD8 memory one. Notes on the study in general: Despite large depth, sorted-subset datasets appeared incompletely sequenced.

CDR1 is GTSNPN and CDR2 is SVGIG in the germline V gene (reference sequence). Trimming pared 0 bases from V and 0 bases from J, leaving 8 bases between. The CDR3 totals 14 residues. Profiled with immunoSEQ multiplex PCR; TCRdb holds only in-frame clones, not every one. The table includes about a million clones, roughly 80% detected once. As to this clone: Its antigen is not identified.

V is TRBV30 and J is TRBJ1-2; D ambiguous. Sequenced input: memory CD4+ T cells sorted from blood. The subset is: CD45RA-negative fraction. This clonotype was obtained from a man between 18 and 35 years old in good health. The CDR3 loop reads CAWSVGATNYGYTF. DNA for the CDR3: TGTGCCTGGAGTGTAGGTGCTACTAACTATGGCTACACCTTC.